These 17 T cell receptor beta chains originate from one sample sequenced in a study of beta chain features in type 1 diabetes. Sequenced material consisted of expressed TCRB transcripts (all of the isolated RNA was reverse transcribed). TCRdb's table, derived via immunoSEQ multiplex PCR, lists solely in-frame clones and lacks some. The sample has around 400,000 clones, roughly 13% seen once; the top ten hold approximately 0.015%. Specimen: naive CD4+ T cells from blood. The receptors derive from a man in his late teens or twenties in good health.

The chain recombines TRBV5-6 with TRBJ2-7; D ambiguous. V was cut by 2 bases and J by 6 bases, with 9 bases left in between. This CDR3 has 12 amino acids. Germline loops: CDR1 SGHDT, CDR2 YYEEEE. CDR3 in amino acids: CASSFSELEQYF. The CDR3 coding sequence is TGTGCCAGCAGCTTTTCGGAGCTCGAGCAGTACTTC.

The J gene is TRBJ2-7, the V gene TRBV19; D might be TRBD1 (6 bases). The CDR3 is 13 residues long. CDR1 is LNHDA and CDR2 is SQIVND in the germline V gene (reference sequence). V lost 6 bases and J lost 5, with 14 bases in between. The CDR3 region has the DNA TGTGCCAGTAGCGGGACAAGGGACGACGAGCAGTACTTC. Translation gives CASSGTRDDEQYF. The whole variable domain, remainder taken from reference TRBV19 and TRBJ2-7, is DGGITQSPKYLFRKEGQNVTLSCEQNLNHDAMYWYRQDPGQGLRLIYYSQIVNDFQKGDIAEGYSVSREKKESFPLTVTSAQKNPTAFYLCASSGTRDDEQYFGPGTRLTVT.

The chain combines TRBV6-6 with TRBJ2-7, with 10 bases matching TRBD1. Germline CDR1 and CDR2: MNHNY and SVGAGI (reference sequence). The CDR3 loop spans 15 amino acids. The ends lost 5 bases at V and 7 bases at J; junction bases unmatched: 11. The CDR3 loop is CASSAPGQGKEEQYF. The DNA of the CDR3 is TGTGCCAGCAGTGCACCGGGACAGGGGAAGGAAGAGCAGTACTTC.

The V gene is TRBV9, the J gene TRBJ2-5; weak D call: TRBD2 (6 bases). V was clipped by 0 bases and J by 5 bases, with 14 bases between them. This CDR3 comprises 15 residues. Germline CDR1 is SGDLS and CDR2 is YYNGEE. CDR3 nucleotide sequence: TGTGCCAGCAGCGTAGGCCAGGGAGGTTACGAGACCCAGTACTTC. It specifies CASSVGQGGYETQYF.

The chain joins TRBV27 to TRBJ2-1; TRBD2 agrees at 7 bases. Germline CDR1 reads MNHEY; CDR2 reads SMNVEV (reference sequence). The CDR3 has 16 amino acids. V was pared by 5 bases and J by 2 bases, with 9 bases of the junction left unmatched. The CDR3 region is CASSAGEGRAYNEQFF. The CDR3 DNA reads TGTGCCAGCAGTGCCGGGGAGGGGCGGGCCTACAATGAGCAGTTCTTC.

CDR3 bases: TGTGCCAGCAGTCCACCGGGACACGGATACTCTGGGGCCAACGTCCTGACTTTC. It translates to CASSPPGHGYSGANVLTF. The gene calls are TRBV28 and TRBJ2-6; maybe TRBD1 (6 bases). Germline CDR1 is MDHEN and CDR2 is SYDVKM. CDR3 size: 18 residues. The V and J ends lost 5 bases and 0 bases respectively, with 17 bases between them.

V is TRBV30 and J is TRBJ2-1; D uncertain. Trimming took off 3 bases at V and 3 bases at J, with 6 bases between the two ends. This CDR3 comprises 12 residues. Germline values: CDR1 GTSNPN, CDR2 SVGIG (reference sequence). The CDR3 DNA reads as TGTGCCTGGAGGAGTGTCTACAATGAGCAGTTCTTC. It encodes CAWRSVYNEQFF.

This clone came up a few times. The same CDR3 arises from other DNA sequences in this sample as well. The gene calls are TRBV9 and TRBJ2-2, with D unresolved. CDR1 is SGDLS, CDR2 YYNGEE, per germline. The CDR3 totals 12 residues. V was pared by 0 bases and J by 8 bases, with 5 bases between. CDR3 in DNA: TGTGCCAGCAGCGTAGTTCTTGGGGAGCTGTTTTTT. It encodes CASSVVLGELFF.

This clone was seen only a few times. The same CDR3 is also encoded by other DNA sequences in this sample. The chain links TRBV18 to TRBJ2-7; 7 nucleotides line up with TRBD1. The germline CDR1 and CDR2 sequences are KGHSH and LQKENI. This CDR3 has 14 amino acids. Trimming cost V 3 bases and J 4 bases; bases outside gene matches: 6. The DNA for the CDR3 is TGTGCCAGCTCACCCAGACAGGGCGGATACGAGCAGTACTTC. Its translation is CASSPRQGGYEQYF.

This clone was detected a few times. V and J are TRBV19 and TRBJ2-2; 10 bases are shared with TRBD2. This CDR3 has 16 residues. The ends lost 2 bases at V and 7 bases at J; junction bases unmatched: 7. Germline CDR1 LNHDA, CDR2 SQIVND (reference sequence). For the CDR3, the DNA is TGTGCCAGTAGTATAATTAGCGGGGGGCCGAGCGGGGAGCTGTTTTTT. Its protein product is CASSIISGGPSGELFF.

This clone was counted between two and nine times. The chain links TRBV7-2 to TRBJ2-1; D ambiguous. The CDR3 contains 15 residues. The V end was cut by 2 bases, the J end by 2 bases, with 10 bases between. Per germline, CDR1 SGHTA and CDR2 FQGNSA. Here the CDR3 DNA reads TGTGCCAGCAGCTTAACGATAGAAACCTACAATGAGCAGTTCTTC. Protein sequence: CASSLTIETYNEQFF.

This clone was observed a handful of times. This rearrangement joins TRBV19 to TRBJ2-4; a weak D match, TRBD2 (5 bases). V gave up 5 bases and J gave up 3 bases, with 8 bases separating them. Per the germline V gene, CDR1 is LNHDA and CDR2 is SQIVND (reference sequence). The CDR3 extends over 13 amino acids. DNA of the CDR3: TGTGCCAGTAGTCGGGGTGGCAAAAACATTCAGTACTTC. Translation: CASSRGGKNIQYF.

This clone was seen more than once but under ten times. The rearrangement joins TRBV7-2 to TRBJ2-2; no firm D call. V gave up 2 bases and J gave up 6 bases, with 16 bases separating them. This CDR3 has 16 amino acids. Germline CDR1 reads SGHTA; CDR2 reads FQGNSA. Here the CDR3 reads CASSLRRHLIPGELFF. CDR3 sequence (DNA): TGTGCCAGCAGCTTACGTCGACACCTGATCCCCGGGGAGCTGTTTTTT.

In this sample, this clone turned up a few times. The chain links TRBV30 to TRBJ1-6; 9 nucleotides align to TRBD1. This CDR3 region has 14 residues. With 0 bases clipped from V and 9 bases from J, the junction kept 3 bases outside the gene matches. CDR1 is GTSNPN and CDR2 is SVGIG in the germline V gene (reference sequence). CDR3 nucleotides: TGTGCCTGGAGTGTGGGACAGGGTATTTCACCCCTCCACTTT. Its protein product is CAWSVGQGISPLHF.

J is TRBJ2-7 and V is TRBV9; the match to TRBD2 covers 10 bases. Per germline, CDR1 SGDLS and CDR2 YYNGEE. This CDR3 comprises 14 residues. With V trimmed by 0 bases and J by 6 bases, 3 bases remained unmatched. The CDR3 reads CASSVALAGVEQYF. CDR3 nucleotide sequence: TGTGCCAGCAGCGTAGCTCTAGCGGGAGTCGAGCAGTACTTC.

V usage is TRBV11-1 and J usage is TRBJ2-1; TRBD1 is a possible D gene (6 bases). V dropped 2 bases and J dropped 11 bases, with 13 bases sitting between them. The CDR3 loop spans 13 amino acids. Germline lookup yields CDR1 SGHAT and CDR2 FQDESV (reference sequence). CDR3 bases: TGTGCCAGCAGCTTACAAGGACAGCGAAAGCAGTTCTTC. Its translation: CASSLQGQRKQFF.

This clone occurred a few times. The rearrangement uses TRBV5-1 and TRBJ1-2; 9 nucleotides match TRBD1. This CDR3 region has 15 residues. The V and J ends lost 0 bases and 4 bases, in that order; junction bases with no gene match: 4. In germline, CDR1 is SGHRS, CDR2 YFSETQ. The CDR3 DNA sequence: TGCGCCAGCAGCTTGGATGGACAGGGGACCTATGGCTACACCTTC. Its protein product is CASSLDGQGTYGYTF.